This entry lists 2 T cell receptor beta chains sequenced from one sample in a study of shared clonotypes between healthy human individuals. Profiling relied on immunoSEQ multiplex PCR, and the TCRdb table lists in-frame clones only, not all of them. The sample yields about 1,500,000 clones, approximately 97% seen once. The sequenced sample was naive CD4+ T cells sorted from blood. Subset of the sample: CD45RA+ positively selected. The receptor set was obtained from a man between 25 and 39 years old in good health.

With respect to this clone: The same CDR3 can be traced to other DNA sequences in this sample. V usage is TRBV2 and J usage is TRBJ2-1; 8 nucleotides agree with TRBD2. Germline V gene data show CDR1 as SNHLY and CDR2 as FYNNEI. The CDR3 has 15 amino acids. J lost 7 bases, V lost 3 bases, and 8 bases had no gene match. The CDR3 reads CASSENLAGLNEQFF. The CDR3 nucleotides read TGTGCCAGCAGTGAGAACCTAGCGGGCCTTAATGAGCAGTTCTTC.

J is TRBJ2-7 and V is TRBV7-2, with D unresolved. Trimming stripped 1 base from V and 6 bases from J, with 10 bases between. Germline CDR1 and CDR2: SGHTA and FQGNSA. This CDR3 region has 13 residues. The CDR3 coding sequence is TGTGCCAGCAGCTTAGTCCCGAGGCCCGAGCAGTACTTC. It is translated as CASSLVPRPEQYF.